This T cell receptor (beta chain) was profiled in a study of blood T cell repertoires in COVID-19. Study in general: From the United States, Italy and Spain came samples of acute and convalescent COVID-19. T cells, B-cell-depleted T cells, or PBMCs provided the cDNA or gDNA that served as material.

TCRdb's table, derived via immunoSEQ multiplex PCR, lists solely in-frame clones and lacks some. The sample has 140,000 to 150,000 clones; 75% to 90% are singletons. CDR1 is MNHEY and CDR2 is SVGAGI in the germline V gene. With 6 bases removed from V and 0 bases from J, the gap between germline ends came to 11 bases. The CDR3 is made up of 14 amino acids. The clonotype comes from a human donor in a cohort sampled during active COVID-19. Sequencing input: peripheral blood. This sequence joins TRBV6-5 and TRBJ1-2; a weak D match, TRBD1 (6 bases). The CDR3 sequence is CASSGDTTNYGYTF. The CDR3 DNA sequence: TGTGCCAGCAGCGGGGACACTACTAACTATGGCTACACCTTC.